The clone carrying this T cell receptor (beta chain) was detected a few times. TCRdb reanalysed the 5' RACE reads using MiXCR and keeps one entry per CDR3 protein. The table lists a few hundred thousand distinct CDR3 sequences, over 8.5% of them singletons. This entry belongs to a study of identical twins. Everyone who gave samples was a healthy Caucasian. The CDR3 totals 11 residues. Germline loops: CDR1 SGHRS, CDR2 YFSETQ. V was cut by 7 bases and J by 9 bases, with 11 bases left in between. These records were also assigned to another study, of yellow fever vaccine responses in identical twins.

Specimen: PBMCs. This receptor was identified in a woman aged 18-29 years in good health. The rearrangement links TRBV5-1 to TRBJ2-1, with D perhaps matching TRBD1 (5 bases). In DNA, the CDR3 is TGCGCCAGCGGTACAGGTCTTGAGCAGTTCTTC. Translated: CASGTGLEQFF.